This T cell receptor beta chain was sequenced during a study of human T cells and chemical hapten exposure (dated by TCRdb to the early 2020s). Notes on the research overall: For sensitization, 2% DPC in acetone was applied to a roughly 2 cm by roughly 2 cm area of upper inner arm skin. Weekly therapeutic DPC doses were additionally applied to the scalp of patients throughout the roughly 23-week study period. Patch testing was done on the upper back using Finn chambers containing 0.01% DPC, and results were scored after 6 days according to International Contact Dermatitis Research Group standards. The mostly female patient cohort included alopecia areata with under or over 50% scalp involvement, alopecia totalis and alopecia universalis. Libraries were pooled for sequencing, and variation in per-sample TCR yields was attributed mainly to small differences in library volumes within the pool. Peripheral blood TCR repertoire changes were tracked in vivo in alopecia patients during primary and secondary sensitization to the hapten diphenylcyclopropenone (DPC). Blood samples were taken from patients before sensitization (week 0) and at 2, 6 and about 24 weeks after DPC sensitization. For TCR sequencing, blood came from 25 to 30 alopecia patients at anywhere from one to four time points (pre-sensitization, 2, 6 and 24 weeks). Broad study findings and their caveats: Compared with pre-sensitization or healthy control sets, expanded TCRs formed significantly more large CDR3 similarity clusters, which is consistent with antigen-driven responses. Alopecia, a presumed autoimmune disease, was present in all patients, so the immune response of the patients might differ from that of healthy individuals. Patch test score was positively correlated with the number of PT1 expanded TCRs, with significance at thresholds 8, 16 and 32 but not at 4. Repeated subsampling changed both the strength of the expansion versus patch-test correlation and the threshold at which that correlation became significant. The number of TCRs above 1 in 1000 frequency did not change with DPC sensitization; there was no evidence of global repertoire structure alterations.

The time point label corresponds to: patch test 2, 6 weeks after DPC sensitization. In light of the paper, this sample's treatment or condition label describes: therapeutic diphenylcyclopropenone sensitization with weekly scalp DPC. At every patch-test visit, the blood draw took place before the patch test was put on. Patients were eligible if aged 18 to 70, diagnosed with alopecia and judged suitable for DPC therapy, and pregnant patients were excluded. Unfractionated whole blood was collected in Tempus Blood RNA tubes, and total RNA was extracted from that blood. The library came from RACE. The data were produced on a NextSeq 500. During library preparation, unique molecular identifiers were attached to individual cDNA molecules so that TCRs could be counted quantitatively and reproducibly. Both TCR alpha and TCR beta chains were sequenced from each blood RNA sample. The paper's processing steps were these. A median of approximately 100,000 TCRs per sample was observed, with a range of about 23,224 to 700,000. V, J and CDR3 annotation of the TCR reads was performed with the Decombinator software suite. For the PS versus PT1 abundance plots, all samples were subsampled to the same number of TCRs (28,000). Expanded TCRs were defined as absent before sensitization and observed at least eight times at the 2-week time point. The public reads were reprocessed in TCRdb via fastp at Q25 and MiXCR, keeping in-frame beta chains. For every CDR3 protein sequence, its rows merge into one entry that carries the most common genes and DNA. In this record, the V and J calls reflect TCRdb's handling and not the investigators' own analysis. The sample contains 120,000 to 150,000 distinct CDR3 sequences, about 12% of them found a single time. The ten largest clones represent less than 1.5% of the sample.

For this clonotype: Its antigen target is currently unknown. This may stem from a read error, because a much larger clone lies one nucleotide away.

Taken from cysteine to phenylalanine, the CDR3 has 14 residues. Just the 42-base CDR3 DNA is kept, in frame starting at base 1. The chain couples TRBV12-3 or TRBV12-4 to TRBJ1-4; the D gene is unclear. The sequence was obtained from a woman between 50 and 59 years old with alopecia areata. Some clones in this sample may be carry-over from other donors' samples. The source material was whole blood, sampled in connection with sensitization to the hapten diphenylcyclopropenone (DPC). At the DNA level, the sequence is TGTGCCGGCAGTTTAGAAAAGGCTAGTAGGAAACTGTTTTTT. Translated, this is CAGSLEKASRKLFF.